The next 2 T cell receptor beta chains were all read from a single sample in a study of T cells of healthy individuals. A single record per CDR3 protein comes from TCRdb applying MiXCR to the 5' RACE reads. This sample yields 55,000 to 65,000 distinct CDR3 sequences, of which roughly 16% are seen a single time; about 4.7% belongs to the top ten. The origin of the receptors is a human donor in good health.

This clonotype has a count of ten or more. This rearrangement joins TRBV29-1 to TRBJ1-1; the D is unclear. Germline values: CDR1 SQVTM, CDR2 ANQGSEA. With 4 bases removed from V and 1 base from J, the gap between germline ends came to 7 bases. This CDR3 has 12 residues. The DNA for the CDR3 is TGCAGCGTTGCAGGCCGGAACACTGAAGCTTTCTTT. Its protein is CSVAGRNTEAFF. The variable domain in full, with the rest retrieved from reference TRBV29-1 and TRBJ1-1, is SAVISQKPSRDICQRGTSLTIQCQVDSQVTMMFWYRQQPGQSLTLIATANQGSEATYESGFVIDKFPISRPNLTFSTLTVSNMSPEDSSIYLCSVAGRNTEAFFGQGTRLTVV.

This clonotype was seen more than once but under ten times. This rearrangement joins TRBV20-1 to TRBJ2-7; 8 bases fit TRBD2. This CDR3 contains 14 residues. The trim removed 5 bases at V and 0 bases at J, leaving 6 bases unmatched. Germline loops: CDR1 DFQATT, CDR2 SNEGSKA (reference sequence). The CDR3 nucleotides are TGCAGTGCTGAGAAGAGCGGGAGCTCCTACGAGCAGTACTTC. Translation gives CSAEKSGSSYEQYF.